These 26 T cell receptor beta chains were sequenced from one sample in a study of T cell responses to AZD1222 COVID-19 vaccine. Here immunoSEQ multiplex PCR was the method, and the copy in TCRdb shows in-frame clones only, minus some. The table records 240,000 or so clones, approximately 93% of them present only once. Sequencing used peripheral blood, obtained on day 0 of AZD1222 vaccination. The receptors derive from an adult in good health.

The CDR3 here is CASSEALGTLGHEQFF. As DNA, the CDR3 is TGTGCCAGCAGTGAAGCCCTTGGGACCCTCGGGCATGAGCAGTTCTTC. The chain carries TRBV6-1 and TRBJ2-1, with D perhaps given as TRBD1 or TRBD2 (5 bases each). The CDR3 totals 16 residues. The V end lost 0 bases, the J end lost 8 bases, and 17 bases lay between the germline ends. Per the germline V gene, CDR1 is MNHNS and CDR2 is SASEGT.

The chain has TRBV30 and TRBJ1-4; perhaps TRBD1 as D (5 bases). The CDR3 consists of 17 residues. CDR1 and CDR2 from the germline V gene are GTSNPN and SVGIG (reference sequence). V gave up 2 bases and J gave up 3 bases, with 19 bases separating them. The CDR3 bases are TGTGCCTGGAGTCCGCGGGGAGGGGCCCTACCTAATGAAAAACTGTTTTTT. Amino acid sequence: CAWSPRGGALPNEKLFF.

V gene TRBV7-3 combines with J gene TRBJ2-3, with D maybe TRBD2 (6 bases). Trimming shortened V by 1 base and J by 4 bases, and 15 bases separated the two germline ends. The CDR3 contains 16 residues. Germline V gene lookup returns CDR1 SGHTA and CDR2 FQGTGA. The CDR3 DNA reads TGTGCCAGCAGCTTAATGGGTAGCGGAGGCCCAGATACGCAGTATTTT. It translates to CASSLMGSGGPDTQYF.

The V and J genes are TRBV4-3 and TRBJ2-7, with D possibly being TRBD1 (6 bases). V was pared by 4 bases and J by 2 bases, with 9 bases between. Per germline, CDR1 LGHNA and CDR2 YSLEER. The CDR3 has 13 residues. CDR3 protein: CASSRGQTYEQYF. The DNA of the CDR3 is TGCGCCAGCAGCCGAGGACAGACCTACGAGCAGTACTTC.

The rearrangement joins TRBV11-1 to TRBJ2-2; D not resolved. Germline assignment: CDR1 SGHAT and CDR2 FQDESV (reference sequence). The CDR3 is 12 residues long. V gave up 5 bases and J gave up 5 bases, with 6 bases separating them. This chain's CDR3 is CASSAGTGELFF. In nucleotides, the CDR3 is TGTGCCAGCAGCGCCGGAACCGGGGAGCTGTTTTTT.

The V gene is TRBV11-3, the J gene TRBJ2-2, with TRBD1 matching over 10 bases. Germline V gives CDR1 SGHNT, CDR2 YENEEA. CDR3 length: 15 amino acids. With 5 bases clipped from V and 6 bases from J, the junction kept 6 bases outside the gene matches. The DNA of the CDR3 is TGTGCCAGCAGCCGGGACAGGGGTTACGCCGGGGAGCTGTTTTTT. Translation gives CASSRDRGYAGELFF.

This rearrangement joins TRBV5-1 to TRBJ2-2; D is possibly TRBD1 or TRBD2 (5 bases each). The length of the CDR3 is 15 residues. The V gene lost 1 base and the J gene lost 2 bases, with 9 bases spanning the gap. CDR1 is SGHRS and CDR2 is YFSETQ in the germline V gene. The CDR3 nucleotides read TGCGCCAGCAGCTTGTCCAGGGACAACACCGGGGAGCTGTTTTTT. Its protein is CASSLSRDNTGELFF. Drawing the rest from reference TRBV5-1 and TRBJ2-2, the complete variable domain is KAGVTQTPRYLIKTRGQQVTLSCSPISGHRSVSWYQQTPGQGLQFLFEYFSETQRNKGNFPGRFSGRQFSNSRSEMNVSTLELGDSALYLCASSLSRDNTGELFFGEGSRLTVL.

The chain joins TRBV5-1 to TRBJ2-2; no definite D call. The ends were cut back, 0 bases at V and 0 bases at J, with 6 bases in the middle. Germline V CDR1 and CDR2: SGHRS, YFSETQ. CDR3 size: 15 residues. This CDR3 reads CASSLGRTNTGELFF. CDR3 DNA: TGCGCCAGCAGCTTGGGCAGGACGAACACCGGGGAGCTGTTTTTT.

The CDR3 DNA reads TGTGCCAGCAGCGTGAAAGCGAACACCGGGGAGCTGTTTTTT. Translation: CASSVKANTGELFF. The V call is TRBV9, the J call TRBJ2-2; D is unresolved. V was trimmed by 2 bases and J by 0 bases, leaving 5 bases between them. The CDR3 is made up of 14 amino acids. Germline values: CDR1 SGDLS, CDR2 YYNGEE.

This chain uses TRBV5-1 with TRBJ1-3; D is possibly TRBD1 (5 bases). The CDR3 length is 15 residues. V gave up 2 bases and J gave up 1 base, with 10 bases separating them. Germline CDR1 and CDR2: SGHRS and YFSETQ. The CDR3 region is CASSFQGLSGNTIYF. In nucleotides, the CDR3 is TGCGCCAGCAGCTTTCAGGGTCTTTCTGGAAACACCATATATTTT.

This clone came up a few times. The CDR3 here is CATHRGAGLGGNTIYF. The CDR3 nucleotides read TGTGCCACCCATCGGGGAGCGGGGCTCGGTGGAAACACCATATATTTT. The V and J genes are TRBV19 and TRBJ1-3, with a weak D call TRBD1 (5 bases). Trimming removed 10 bases from V and 3 bases from J, with 22 bases in between. The CDR3 loop spans 16 amino acids. Germline V gives CDR1 LNHDA, CDR2 SQIVND (reference sequence).

This clone was counted a single time. The rearrangement joins TRBV28 to TRBJ2-7, with TRBD1 as a possible D gene (5 bases). Germline V gene data show CDR1 as MDHEN and CDR2 as SYDVKM. CDR3 length: 12 residues. V was cut by 7 bases and J by 4 bases, with 11 bases left in between. CDR3 sequence reads: CASNRGPYEQYF. The CDR3, as DNA: TGTGCCAGCAATAGGGGCCCTTACGAGCAGTACTTC.

CDR3 nucleotides: TGCGCCAGCAGCCAAGATCGGTCGACCTACGAGCAGTACTTC. Its translation is CASSQDRSTYEQYF. V is TRBV4-3 and J is TRBJ2-7; D not resolved. Germline CDR1 reads LGHNA; CDR2 reads YSLEER. CDR3 length: 14 amino acids. The V end lost 0 bases, the J end lost 2 bases, and 8 bases lay between the germline ends.

The rearrangement joins TRBV13 to TRBJ1-2; 11 positions match TRBD1. The CDR3 extends over 15 amino acids. V lost 2 bases, J lost 6 bases, and 5 bases stayed unmatched. The V gene's germline CDR1 is PRHDT and CDR2 FYEKMQ (reference sequence). The CDR3 nucleotides read TGTGCCAGCAGCTTAAGGACAGGGGGCACGGATGGCTACACCTTC. Protein: CASSLRTGGTDGYTF.

This sequence joins TRBV30 and TRBJ2-7; possible D gene TRBD1, 6 bases. The V and J ends lost 3 bases and 6 bases respectively, with 15 bases between them. In germline, CDR1 is GTSNPN, CDR2 SVGIG (reference sequence). The CDR3 consists of 13 residues. CDR3 DNA: TGTGCCTGGAGAGCGATGGGGGCGGTCGAGCAGTACTTC. It is translated as CAWRAMGAVEQYF.

This chain uses TRBV19 with TRBJ1-1, with 7 bases matching TRBD1. Germline loops: CDR1 LNHDA, CDR2 SQIVND (reference sequence). This CDR3 has 15 amino acids. V lost 8 bases to trimming and J lost 6 bases; unmatched junction nucleotides: 15. In DNA form, the CDR3 reads TGTGCCAGTGGCTCCCCGGGCAGGGGGTTGCCTGAAGCTTTCTTT. Residues: CASGSPGRGLPEAFF.

The gene calls are TRBV6-4 and TRBJ2-3; 7 bases are a match to TRBD1. The V gene's germline CDR1 is MRHNA and CDR2 SNTAGT. The CDR3 is 14 amino acids. Unmatched junction bases numbered 3, after V lost 2 bases and J lost 4 bases. In nucleotides, the CDR3 is TGTGCCAGCAGTGACCTACAGGGGTCAGATACGCAGTATTTT. The encoded protein is CASSDLQGSDTQYF.

V gene TRBV5-4 combines with J gene TRBJ1-6; D gene ambiguous. Trimming cost V 0 bases and J 7 bases, with 5 bases left between them. The germline V gene encodes CDR1 SGHNT and CDR2 YYREEE (reference sequence). The CDR3 spans 13 residues. Written as DNA, the CDR3 is TGTGCCAGCAGCTTGGCCCGCAATTCACCCCTCCACTTT. This sequence encodes CASSLARNSPLHF.

The chain joins TRBV28 to TRBJ1-4, with D unresolved. Germline V gene lookup returns CDR1 MDHEN and CDR2 SYDVKM. V was pared by 7 bases and J by 4 bases, with 7 bases between. CDR3 length equals 12 residues. The CDR3 spells CASTGYNEKLFF. For the CDR3, the DNA is TGTGCCAGCACCGGCTATAATGAAAAACTGTTTTTT.

The CDR3 DNA reads as TGTGCCAGCAGTTATGGATCGGGACTAGCGGGAGGGGAGCAGTTCTTC. Protein: CASSYGSGLAGGEQFF. The chain joins TRBV6-5 to TRBJ2-1; 16 bases agree with TRBD2. CDR3 length: 16 amino acids. Germline CDR1 and CDR2: MNHEY and SVGAGI. The J segment lost 10 bases and the V segment lost 3 bases, leaving 6 bases of the junction unmatched.

This rearrangement joins TRBV4-3 to TRBJ1-1; D call uncertain. Germline assignment: CDR1 LGHNA and CDR2 YSLEER. The ends were cut back, 4 bases at V and 0 bases at J, with 6 bases in the middle. The CDR3 sequence is 13 residues long. The CDR3 sequence: CASSLYMNTEAFF. CDR3 DNA: TGCGCCAGCAGCCTTTACATGAACACTGAAGCTTTCTTT.

The CDR3: CASSSRLAGGELGEQYF. The CDR3 DNA sequence: TGTGCCAGCAGTTCAAGACTAGCGGGAGGGGAATTGGGCGAGCAGTACTTC. The rearrangement joins TRBV28 to TRBJ2-7, with 14 bases identical to TRBD2. Germline CDR1 and CDR2: MDHEN and SYDVKM. This CDR3 is 17 amino acids long. The V and J ends lost 4 bases and 6 bases, in that order; junction bases with no gene match: 11.

A single count supports this clone. The chain carries TRBV14 and TRBJ2-1; D tentatively reads TRBD1 or TRBD2 (5 bases each). V was shortened by 0 bases and J by 3 bases, with 15 bases between the two germline ends. Per germline, CDR1 SGHDN and CDR2 FVKESK. The CDR3 consists of 17 residues. This chain's CDR3 is CASSQDSGLRVYNEQFF. The CDR3 DNA reads as TGTGCCAGCAGCCAAGATTCGGGGCTACGAGTCTACAATGAGCAGTTCTTC.

V usage is TRBV6-2 or TRBV6-3 and J usage is TRBJ2-7; 12 nucleotides align to TRBD2. The CDR3 length is 15 residues. In germline, CDR1 is MNHEY, CDR2 SVGEGT. V lost 5 bases to trimming and J lost 0 bases; unmatched junction nucleotides: 2. The CDR3 DNA follows: TGTGCCAGCAGTCGGACTAGCGGGGACTCCTACGAGCAGTACTTC. Residues: CASSRTSGDSYEQYF.

The chain is built from TRBV25-1 and TRBJ2-1, with a possible D match to TRBD2 (7 bases). Germline V CDR1 and CDR2: MGHDK, SYGVNS. The CDR3 extends over 15 amino acids. V lost 8 bases, J lost 0 bases, and 14 bases lay in between. The CDR3 here is CASGGATRSYNEQFF. CDR3 nucleotides: TGTGCCAGCGGGGGGGCCACCCGCTCCTACAATGAGCAGTTCTTC.

The chain combines TRBV5-1 with TRBJ2-7; 9 positions agree with TRBD2. With V trimmed by 3 bases and J by 7 bases, 14 bases remained unmatched. Germline lookup yields CDR1 SGHRS and CDR2 YFSETQ. This CDR3 is built from 16 residues. CDR3 in amino acids: CASSYDSGSTNREQYF. In DNA form, the CDR3 reads TGCGCCAGCAGCTATGATAGCGGGAGTACTAATCGGGAGCAGTACTTC.